This T cell receptor (beta chain) appears in the sequencing data of a study of T cell repertoires in cytomegalovirus infection. Germline CDR1 reads SGHVS; CDR2 reads FNYEAQ. V was shortened by 0 bases and J by 5 bases, with 19 bases between the two germline ends. This CDR3 spans 17 amino acids. The sample holds a few counts of this clonotype. The antigen remains unidentified. TCRdb independently ran MiXCR on the reads; one entry per CDR3 protein. The sample holds 110,000 or so distinct CDR3 sequences, about 30% seen once. The specimen comprised CD8+ T cells from cultured PBMCs, sampled from culture after CMV antigen stimulation. The V call is TRBV7-6, the J call TRBJ2-5, with D possibly being TRBD2 (5 bases). The receptor was isolated from a human donor in good health (CMV status not recorded). Some clones in this sample may be carry-over from other donors' samples. The chain's CDR3 is CASSLARATAGGETQYF. The CDR3 DNA reads as TGTGCCAGCAGCTTAGCACGGGCAACGGCGGGTGGGGAGACCCAGTACTTC.